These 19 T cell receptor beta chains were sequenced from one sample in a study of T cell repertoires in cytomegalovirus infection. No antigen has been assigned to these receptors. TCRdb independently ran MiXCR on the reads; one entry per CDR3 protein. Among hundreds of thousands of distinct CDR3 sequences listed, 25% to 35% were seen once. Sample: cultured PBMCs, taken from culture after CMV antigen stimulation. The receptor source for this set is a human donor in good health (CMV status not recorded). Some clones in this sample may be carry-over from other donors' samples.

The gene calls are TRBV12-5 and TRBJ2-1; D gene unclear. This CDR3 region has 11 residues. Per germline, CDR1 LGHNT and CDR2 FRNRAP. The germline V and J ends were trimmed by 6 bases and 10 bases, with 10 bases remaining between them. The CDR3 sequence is CASGLLGEQFF. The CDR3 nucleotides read TGTGCTAGTGGCCTGCTCGGGGAGCAGTTCTTC.

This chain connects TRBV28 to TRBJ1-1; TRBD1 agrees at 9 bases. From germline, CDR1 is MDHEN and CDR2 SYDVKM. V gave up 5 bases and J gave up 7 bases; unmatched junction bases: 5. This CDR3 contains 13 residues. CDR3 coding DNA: TGTGCCAGCAGTCTACGGACAGGGGATGAAGCTTTCTTT. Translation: CASSLRTGDEAFF.

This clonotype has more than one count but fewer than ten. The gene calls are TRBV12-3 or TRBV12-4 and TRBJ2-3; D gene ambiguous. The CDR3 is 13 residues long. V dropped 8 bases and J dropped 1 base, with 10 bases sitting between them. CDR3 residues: CASVEAGTDTQYF. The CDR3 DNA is TGTGCCAGCGTCGAGGCCGGCACAGATACGCAGTATTTT.

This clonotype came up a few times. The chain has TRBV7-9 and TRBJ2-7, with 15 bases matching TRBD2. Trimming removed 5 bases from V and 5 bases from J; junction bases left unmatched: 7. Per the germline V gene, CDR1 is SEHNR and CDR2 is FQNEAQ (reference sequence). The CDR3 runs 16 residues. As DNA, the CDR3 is TGTGCCAGCAGCCCTTGGACTAGCGGGAGGGCTGACGAGCAGTACTTC. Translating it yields CASSPWTSGRADEQYF.

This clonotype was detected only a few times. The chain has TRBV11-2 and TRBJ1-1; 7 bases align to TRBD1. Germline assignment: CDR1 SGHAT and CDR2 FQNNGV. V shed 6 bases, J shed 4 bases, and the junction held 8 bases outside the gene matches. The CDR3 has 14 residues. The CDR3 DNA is TGTGCCAGCAGTTTGACAGGGCGGACCACTGAAGCTTTCTTT. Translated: CASSLTGRTTEAFF.

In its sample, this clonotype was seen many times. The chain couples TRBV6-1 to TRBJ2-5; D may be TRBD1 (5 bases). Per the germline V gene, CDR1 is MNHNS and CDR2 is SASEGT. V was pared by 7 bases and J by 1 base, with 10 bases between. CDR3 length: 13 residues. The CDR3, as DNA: TGTGCCAGCAAGAGAGACAGCCAAGAGACCCAGTACTTC. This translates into CASKRDSQETQYF.

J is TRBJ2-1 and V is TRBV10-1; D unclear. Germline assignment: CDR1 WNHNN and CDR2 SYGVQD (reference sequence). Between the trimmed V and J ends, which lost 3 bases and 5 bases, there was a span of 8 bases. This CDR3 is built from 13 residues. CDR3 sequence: CASSELLDNEQFF. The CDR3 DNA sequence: TGCGCCAGCAGTGAATTGCTTGACAATGAGCAGTTCTTC.

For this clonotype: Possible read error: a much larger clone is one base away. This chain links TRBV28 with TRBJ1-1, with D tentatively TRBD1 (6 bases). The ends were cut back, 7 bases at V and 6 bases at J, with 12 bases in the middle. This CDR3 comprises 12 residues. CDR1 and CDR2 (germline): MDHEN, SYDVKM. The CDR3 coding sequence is TGTGCCAGCATCTTAGCAGGGGCTGAAGCTTTCTTT. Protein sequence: CASILAGAEAFF.

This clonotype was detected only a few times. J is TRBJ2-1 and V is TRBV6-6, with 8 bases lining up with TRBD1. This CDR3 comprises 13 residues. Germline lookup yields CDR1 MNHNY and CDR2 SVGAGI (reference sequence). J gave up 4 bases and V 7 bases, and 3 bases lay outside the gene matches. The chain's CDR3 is CASTGTGYNEQFF. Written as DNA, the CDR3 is TGTGCCAGCACGGGGACAGGTTACAATGAGCAGTTCTTC.

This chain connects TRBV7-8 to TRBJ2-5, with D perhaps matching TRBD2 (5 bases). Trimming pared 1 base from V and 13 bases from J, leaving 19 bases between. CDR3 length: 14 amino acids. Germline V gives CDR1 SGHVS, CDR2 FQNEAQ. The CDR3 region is CASSLERTPTTWYF. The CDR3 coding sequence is TGTGCCAGCAGCTTAGAAAGGACTCCTACTACCTGGTACTTC.

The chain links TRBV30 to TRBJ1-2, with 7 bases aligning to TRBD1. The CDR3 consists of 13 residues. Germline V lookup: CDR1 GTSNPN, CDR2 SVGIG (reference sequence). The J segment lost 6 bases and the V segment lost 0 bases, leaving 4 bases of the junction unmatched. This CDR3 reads CAWSVTRGHGYTF. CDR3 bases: TGTGCCTGGAGTGTAACGAGGGGGCATGGCTACACCTTC.

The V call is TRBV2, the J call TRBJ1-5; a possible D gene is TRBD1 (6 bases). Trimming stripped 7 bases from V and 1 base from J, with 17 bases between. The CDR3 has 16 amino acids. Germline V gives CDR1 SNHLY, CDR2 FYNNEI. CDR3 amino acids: CASKLQGETSNQPQHF. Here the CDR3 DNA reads TGTGCCAGCAAACTACAGGGTGAGACAAGCAATCAGCCCCAGCATTTT.

CDR3 sequence (DNA): TGTGCCAGCAGCTTAGCAGCTGTCCTGCGGACCCAGTACTTC. This sequence encodes CASSLAAVLRTQYF. This chain connects TRBV7-2 to TRBJ2-5; D unresolved. The CDR3 is 14 amino acids. Germline CDR1 SGHTA, CDR2 FQGNSA. The V end was cut by 0 bases, the J end by 7 bases, with 12 bases between.

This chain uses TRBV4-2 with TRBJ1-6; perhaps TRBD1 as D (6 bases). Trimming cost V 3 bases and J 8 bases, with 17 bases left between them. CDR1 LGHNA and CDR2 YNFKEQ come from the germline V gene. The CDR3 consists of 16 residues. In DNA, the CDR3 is TGTGCCAGCAGCCACAGGAGGGGGACGCGGGATTCACCCCTCCACTTT. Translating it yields CASSHRRGTRDSPLHF.

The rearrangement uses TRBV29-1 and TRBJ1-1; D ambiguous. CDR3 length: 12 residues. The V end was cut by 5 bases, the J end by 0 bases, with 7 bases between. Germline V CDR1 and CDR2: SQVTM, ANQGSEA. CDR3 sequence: CSVWALNTEAFF. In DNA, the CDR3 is TGCAGCGTTTGGGCCTTGAACACTGAAGCTTTCTTT. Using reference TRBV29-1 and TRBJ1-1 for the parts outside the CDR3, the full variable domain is SAVISQKPSRDICQRGTSLTIQCQVDSQVTMMFWYRQQPGQSLTLIATANQGSEATYESGFVIDKFPISRPNLTFSTLTVSNMSPEDSSIYLCSVWALNTEAFFGQGTRLTVV.

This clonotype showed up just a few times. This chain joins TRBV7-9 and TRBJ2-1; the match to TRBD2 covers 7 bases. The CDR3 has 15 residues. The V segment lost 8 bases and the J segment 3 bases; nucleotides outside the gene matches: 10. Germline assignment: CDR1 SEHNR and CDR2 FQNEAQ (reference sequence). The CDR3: CASYYFPSGYNEQFF. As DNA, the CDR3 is TGTGCCAGCTACTATTTTCCTAGCGGCTACAATGAGCAGTTCTTC.

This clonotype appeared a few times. CDR3 DNA: TGTGCCAGTAGACTTAGCGGCGCGAACACCGGGGAGCTGTTTTTT. This sequence encodes CASRLSGANTGELFF. V is TRBV19 and J is TRBJ2-2, with D perhaps matching TRBD2 (6 bases). The CDR3 is 15 amino acids. Germline V gene lookup returns CDR1 LNHDA and CDR2 SQIVND (reference sequence). Trimming shortened V by 6 bases and J by 0 bases, and 11 bases separated the two germline ends.

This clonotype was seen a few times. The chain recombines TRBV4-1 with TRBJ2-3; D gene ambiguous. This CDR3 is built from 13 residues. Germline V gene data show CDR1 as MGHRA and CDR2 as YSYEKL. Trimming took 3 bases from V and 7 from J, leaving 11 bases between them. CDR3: CASSQGGRNTQYF. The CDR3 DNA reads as TGCGCCAGCAGCCAGGGTGGTAGGAATACGCAGTATTTT.

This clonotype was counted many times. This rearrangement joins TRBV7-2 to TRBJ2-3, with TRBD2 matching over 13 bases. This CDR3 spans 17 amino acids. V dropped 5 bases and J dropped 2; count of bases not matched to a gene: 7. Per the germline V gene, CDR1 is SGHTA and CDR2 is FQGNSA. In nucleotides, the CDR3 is TGTGCCAGCAGCATAACACTAGCGGGAGGGAACACAGATACGCAGTATTTT. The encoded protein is CASSITLAGGNTDTQYF.